Ten or more counts support the clone carrying this TCR beta chain. The data were obtained in a study of T cells after posttransplantation cyclophosphamide. TCRdb keeps only in-frame clones here, not all; method: immunoSEQ multiplex PCR. The sample contains more than 40,000 clones, none of them singletons. Trimming shortened V by 5 bases and J by 6 bases, and 13 bases separated the two germline ends. CDR1 is MDHEN and CDR2 is SYDVKM in the germline V gene. The CDR3 is 14 amino acids. The chain couples TRBV28 to TRBJ1-4; D is perhaps TRBD1 (5 bases). Sequenced sample: PBMCs. This clonotype was obtained from a man in his forties in good health, CMV-negative, and a related stem cell transplant donor. The chain's CDR3 is CASSPRSRDEKLFF. Written as DNA, the CDR3 is TGTGCCAGCAGTCCGAGGAGCAGGGATGAAAAACTGTTTTTT.